Below, one T cell receptor beta chain is given with its context. Germline V gives CDR1 SEHNR, CDR2 FQNEAQ (reference sequence). This CDR3 comprises 16 residues. V was pared by 5 bases and J by 0 bases, with 14 bases between. This sample stems from a study of kidney transplant recipient with SARS-CoV-2 infection. Using its own MiXCR run on the reads, TCRdb lists one record per CDR3 protein. The sample lists fewer than 250,000 distinct CDR3 sequences, 25% to 35% seen once, with roughly 7% in the top ten. This specimen consisted of a blood sample, obtained at baseline and around day 110 from a kidney transplant recipient. V gene TRBV7-9 combines with J gene TRBJ2-4, with D perhaps matching TRBD1 or TRBD2 (6 bases each). The source of this sequence is a male patient in his thirties who had COVID-19 and was a kidney transplant recipient. Some T cells may be graft donor cells. CDR3 residues: CASSPVGGLAKNIQYF. The CDR3 nucleotides read TGTGCCAGCAGCCCGGTAGGGGGGCTAGCCAAAAACATTCAGTACTTC.